The 9 T cell receptor beta chains below all came from one sample that was sequenced in a study of CD8+ T cells in alopecia areata. Noted treatment: oral pan-JAK inhibitor, 5-10 mg twice daily. Extracted from the samples, RNA was reverse transcribed into cDNA to serve as the sequencing template. Profiled with immunoSEQ multiplex PCR; TCRdb holds only in-frame clones, not every one. This sample yields more than 95,000 clones, of which approximately 57% are seen a single time; 5.7% belongs to the top ten. This material consisted of CD4+ T cells sorted from blood, taken at week 4, from a patient treated with tofacitinib. These TCRs come from a human donor with alopecia areata.

The chain employs TRBV18 and TRBJ2-5; a possible D gene is TRBD2 (6 bases). Trimming left V 1 base short and J 4 bases short, with 13 bases between. This CDR3 has 15 residues. Germline loops: CDR1 KGHSH, CDR2 LQKENI. The CDR3 bases are TGTGCCAGCTCACCACACGAACGGGGAGGAGAGACCCAGTACTTC. Its translation is CASSPHERGGETQYF. The full variable domain, its missing parts supplied by reference TRBV18 and TRBJ2-5, is NAGVMQNPRHLVRRRGQEARLRCSPMKGHSHVYWYRQLPEEGLKFMVYLQKENIIDESGMPKERFSAEFPKEGPSILRIQQVVRGDSAAYFCASSPHERGGETQYFGPGTRLLVL.

This sequence joins TRBV30 and TRBJ2-1, with 8 nucleotides matching TRBD2. This CDR3 spans 16 amino acids. From germline, CDR1 is GTSNPN and CDR2 SVGIG (reference sequence). Unmatched junction bases numbered 13, after V lost 4 bases and J lost 5 bases. The CDR3, as DNA: TGTGCCTGGAACGCCCGGGTAGCGGGGTTACACAATGAGCAGTTCTTC. This translates into CAWNARVAGLHNEQFF.

The rearrangement links TRBV10-3 to TRBJ2-3; D gene ambiguous. V was shortened by 0 bases and J by 7 bases, with 2 bases between the two germline ends. This CDR3 spans 11 amino acids. In germline, CDR1 is ENHRY, CDR2 SYGVKD. The CDR3 is CAISESYTQYF. The CDR3 nucleotides read TGTGCCATCAGTGAGTCATATACGCAGTATTTT.

This clone was picked up a small number of times. The gene calls are TRBV2 and TRBJ1-2; no clear D gene. This CDR3 spans 12 amino acids. Per the germline V gene, CDR1 is SNHLY and CDR2 is FYNNEI. Trimming took 11 bases from V and 4 from J, leaving 14 bases between them. The CDR3 is CAGYFQAYGYTF. DNA for the CDR3: TGTGCCGGATACTTTCAGGCCTATGGCTACACCTTC.

This clone was counted between two and nine times. The V and J genes are TRBV29-1 and TRBJ2-1, with D possibly matching TRBD1 (6 bases). The germline V gene has CDR1 SQVTM and CDR2 ANQGSEA. CDR3 length equals 13 residues. Between the trimmed V and J ends, which lost 7 bases and 0 bases, there was a span of 10 bases. The CDR3 nucleotides read TGCAGCGGGGGGCAGGACTCCTACAATGAGCAGTTCTTC. Protein sequence: CSGGQDSYNEQFF.

This clone was found once. The chain has TRBV18 and TRBJ2-7; 10 positions match TRBD1. This CDR3 spans 13 amino acids. Germline loops: CDR1 KGHSH, CDR2 LQKENI. After removal of 3 bases from V and 5 bases from J, the junction contained 1 base not matched to a gene. The CDR3 DNA follows: TGTGCCAGCTCACCTGGGACAGGGGACGAGCAGTACTTC. Amino acids: CASSPGTGDEQYF. Variable domain in full (rest from reference TRBV18 and TRBJ2-7): NAGVMQNPRHLVRRRGQEARLRCSPMKGHSHVYWYRQLPEEGLKFMVYLQKENIIDESGMPKERFSAEFPKEGPSILRIQQVVRGDSAAYFCASSPGTGDEQYFGPGTRLTVT.

The CDR3 DNA reads as TGCGCCAGCAGACTCGGGACACAGAACACCGGGGAGCTGTTTTTT. Translated, it gives CASRLGTQNTGELFF. The gene calls are TRBV5-1 and TRBJ2-2; perhaps TRBD1 as D (6 bases). The CDR3 has 15 residues. V lost 5 bases to trimming and J lost 1 base, with 12 bases between them. Per germline, CDR1 SGHRS and CDR2 YFSETQ.

V gene TRBV30 combines with J gene TRBJ2-1, with D hard to call. Germline V lookup: CDR1 GTSNPN, CDR2 SVGIG (reference sequence). The V end was cut by 2 bases, the J end by 8 bases, with 10 bases between. The CDR3 runs 12 residues. The CDR3 loop is CAWSPSIDEQFF. The CDR3 DNA follows: TGTGCCTGGAGTCCCTCAATAGATGAGCAGTTCTTC. The full variable domain, in which reference TRBV30 and TRBJ2-1 provide the parts outside the CDR3, is SQTIHQWPATLVQPVGSPLSLECTVEGTSNPNLYWYRQAAGRGLQLLFYSVGIGQISSEVPQNLSASRPQDRQFILSSKKLLLSDSGFYLCAWSPSIDEQFFGPGTRLTVL.

The chain is built from TRBV10-3 and TRBJ2-1; D is unresolved. The CDR3 runs 14 residues. V lost 3 bases, J lost 0 bases, and 6 bases lay in between. Germline V CDR1 and CDR2: ENHRY, SYGVKD. The CDR3 sequence is CAISDLISYNEQFF. CDR3 bases: TGTGCCATCAGTGACTTAATCTCCTACAATGAGCAGTTCTTC.